Below, 11 T cell receptor beta chains from the same sample are listed, as sequenced in a study of prognosis after radiotherapy for stage I lung cancer. The authors amplified TCR beta CDR3 from genomic DNA using two-round multiplex PCR. The first PCR round targeted every TRBV and TRBJ gene with specific primers. TCRdb fed the multiplex PCR reads into MiXCR, producing one record per CDR3 protein. The data hold 38,000 or so distinct CDR3 sequences, with around 22% observed a single time. The sample in question was PBMCs, obtained before or after stereotactic body radiation therapy (not recorded which). Receptors originate from a donor over 45 with non-small cell lung cancer.

This clonotype was counted once. V and J are TRBV5-1 and TRBJ2-1; D is possibly TRBD2 (6 bases). V was cut by 4 bases and J by 9 bases, with 26 bases left in between. CDR1 and CDR2 (germline): SGHRS, YFSETQ. The CDR3 is made up of 17 amino acids. The chain's CDR3 is CASSATSWSVFWREQFF. CDR3 nucleotide sequence: TGCGCCAGCAGCGCTACTAGCTGGAGCGTTTTCTGGCGTGAGCAGTTCTTC. The full variable domain, completed using reference TRBV5-1 and TRBJ2-1, is KAGVTQTPRYLIKTRGQQVTLSCSPISGHRSVSWYQQTPGQGLQFLFEYFSETQRNKGNFPGRFSGRQFSNSRSEMNVSTLELGDSALYLCASSATSWSVFWREQFFGPGTRLTVL.

At least ten counts were recorded for this clonotype. CDR3 bases: TGCGCCAGCAGTTCCGGGAACACCCTTCGGGGGCAGTACTTC. Translated: CASSSGNTLRGQYF. The rearrangement uses TRBV5-1 and TRBJ2-7; D is perhaps TRBD2 (5 bases). The CDR3 runs 14 residues. Germline assignment: CDR1 SGHRS and CDR2 YFSETQ. Trimming cost V 5 bases and J 9 bases, with 21 bases left between them.

This clonotype was detected many times. The chain couples TRBV5-1 to TRBJ2-7, with 7 bases fitting TRBD2. Germline lookup yields CDR1 SGHRS and CDR2 YFSETQ. The CDR3 contains 16 residues. V trimming: 1 base; J trimming: 5 bases; junction bases outside the gene matches: 12. CDR3 sequence: CASSLSGGNVGDEQYF. The CDR3 nucleotides are TGCGCCAGCAGCTTGTCGGGGGGAAACGTCGGGGACGAGCAGTACTTC.

Concerning this clonotype itself: This may stem from a read error, because a much larger clone lies one nucleotide away. The rearrangement joins TRBV10-3 to TRBJ2-2; D not resolved. Germline loops: CDR1 ENHRY, CDR2 SYGVKD. This CDR3 is built from 14 residues. The CDR3 loop reads CVIGYKKTGGELFF. As DNA, the CDR3 is TGTGTCATCGGGTACAAAAAGACGGGCGGGGAGCTGTTTTTT.

This clonotype was picked up many times. The V call is TRBV2, the J call TRBJ2-4; no clear D. V was cut by 4 bases and J by 2 bases, with 0 bases left in between. The CDR3 has 11 amino acids. Germline V gene sequence: CDR1 SNHLY, CDR2 FYNNEI. CDR3 DNA: TGTGCCAGCAGTGCCAAAAACATTCAGTACTTC. It specifies CASSAKNIQYF.

About this clonotype itself: Since a much larger clone is just one base distant, this may be a read error. The V and J genes are TRBV10-3 and TRBJ1-1; D is unclear. In germline, CDR1 is ENHRY, CDR2 SYGVKD. The germline V and J ends were trimmed by 10 bases and 7 bases, with 13 bases remaining between them. CDR3 length equals 11 residues. The CDR3 DNA is TGTGCCACCGGGGAAACGGATGAAGCTTTCTTT. Translated, it gives CATGETDEAFF.

Remarks on this clonotype: Since a much larger clone is just one base distant, this may be a read error. This chain connects TRBV6-2 or TRBV6-3 to TRBJ2-5; 12 nucleotides align to TRBD2. The CDR3 spans 20 residues. The V gene end was trimmed by 5 bases and the J gene end by 1 base; junction bases not matched to a gene: 17. Germline assignment: CDR1 MNHEY and CDR2 SVGEGT. This CDR3 reads CASSEVTPSGGVGSQETQYF. Written as DNA, the CDR3 is TGTGCCAGCAGTGAAGTCACCCCTAGCGGGGGGGTCGGGAGCCAAGAGACCCAGTACTTC.

Comment on this clonotype: A read error likely explains this, since a far larger clone differs by one base. The CDR3 sequence is CASSYWNTYSPLHF. CDR3 coding DNA: TGTGCCAGCAGTTACTGGAATACCTACTCACCCCTCCACTTT. This chain uses TRBV6-4 with TRBJ1-6; no reliable D call. The length of the CDR3 is 14 residues. The V gene's germline CDR1 is MRHNA and CDR2 SNTAGT. V lost 5 bases, J lost 10 bases, and 15 bases lay in between.

This clonotype was recorded at least ten times. CDR3 nucleotide sequence: TGTGCCAGCAGTTTTGGGGGCCTGGGGACCGGGGAGCTGTTTTTT. Protein: CASSFGGLGTGELFF. This rearrangement joins TRBV27 to TRBJ2-2, with a tentative D call TRBD1 (6 bases). This CDR3 has 15 amino acids. Between the trimmed V and J ends, which lost 3 bases and 5 bases, there was a span of 13 bases. The germline V gene has CDR1 MNHEY and CDR2 SMNVEV (reference sequence).

This clonotype was picked up many times. The chain couples TRBV12-3 or TRBV12-4 to TRBJ2-1; possibly TRBD1 for D (6 bases). This CDR3 region has 15 residues. Trimming cost V 5 bases and J 3 bases, with 14 bases left between them. The CDR3 nucleotides read TGTGCCAGCAGTCTAAGGGGGATCCACTACAATGAGCAGTTCTTC. As protein: CASSLRGIHYNEQFF.

This clonotype came up many times. In nucleotides, the CDR3 is TGTGCCAGCAGCTTTTCCACGAGTAGCGAAGCTTTCTTT. This encodes CASSFSTSSEAFF. J is TRBJ1-1 and V is TRBV5-5; D not resolved. V lost 2 bases, J lost 8 bases, and 13 bases lay in between. CDR3 length: 13 amino acids. Per germline, CDR1 SGHKS and CDR2 YYEKEE (reference sequence).